This T cell receptor beta chain was identified in a study of T cells in Graves' hyperthyroidism and ophthalmopathy. The ends were cut back, 1 base at V and 3 bases at J, with 10 bases in the middle. CDR3 length equals 15 residues. This clonotype appeared many times. There were TCR beta CDR3 regions amplified from RNA transcripts. With the HTBI primer set, the TCR CDR3 went through a first round of RT-PCR. TCRdb recomputed calls from the multiplex PCR reads with MiXCR, one row per CDR3 protein. The table has a few hundred thousand distinct CDR3 sequences, 12% to 15% seen once; the top ten hold approximately 14%. From more than 8 ml of fresh peripheral blood, PBMCs were isolated.

This receptor was identified in a middle-aged woman with Graves' hyperthyroidism. The sequenced sample consisted of blood. The chain carries TRBV12-3 or TRBV12-4 and TRBJ2-4; D is uncertain. The CDR3 region is CASSLEERGKNIQYF. The CDR3 DNA sequence: TGTGCCAGCAGTTTAGAGGAACGCGGCAAAAACATTCAGTACTTC.